In this sample, the clone carrying this T cell receptor beta chain turned up many times. Its antigen remains unidentified. The CDR3 totals 15 residues. The junction had 8 bases not matched to a gene; V was cut back by 2 bases and J by 6 bases. CDR1 and CDR2 from the germline V gene are SQVTM and ANQGSEA. The authors drew around 11 milliliters of peripheral blood from each donor. Then a second PCR, running roughly 6 to 12 cycles, was carried out with a sample-barcoded 5' primer and a J-beta primer mix. A template-switch adaptor containing 12 random nucleotides labeled each cDNA molecule. MiXCR was run by TCRdb on the 5' RACE reads, yielding one entry per CDR3 protein. The top ten clones hold 18% of a sample with just over 1 million distinct CDR3 sequences, 40% to 50% of them seen once. The sample originates from a study of blood T cells in healthy people across ages. Study-wide points: CMV status of donors was not determined, possibly confounding expanded clonotype changes. Without sorted subsets, naive and antigen-experienced compartments could not be conclusively compared.

Material: blood. This sequence was found in a woman aged 55-70 years in good health. The chain is built from TRBV29-1 and TRBJ2-1, with TRBD2 identical over 9 bases. DNA of the CDR3: TGCAGCGTTGAACCTTTAGCGGGAGTGGTCAATGAGCAGTTCTTC. This encodes CSVEPLAGVVNEQFF.